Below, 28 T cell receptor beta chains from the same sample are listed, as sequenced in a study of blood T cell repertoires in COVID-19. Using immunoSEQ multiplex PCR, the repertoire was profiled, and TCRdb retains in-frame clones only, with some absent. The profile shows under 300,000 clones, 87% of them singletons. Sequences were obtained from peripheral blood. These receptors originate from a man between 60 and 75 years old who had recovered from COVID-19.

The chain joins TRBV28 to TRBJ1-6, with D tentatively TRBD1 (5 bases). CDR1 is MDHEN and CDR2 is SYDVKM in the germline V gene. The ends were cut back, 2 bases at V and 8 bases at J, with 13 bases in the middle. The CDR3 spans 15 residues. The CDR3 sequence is CASSLHRGGDSPLHF. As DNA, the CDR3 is TGTGCCAGCAGTTTACATCGAGGAGGGGATTCACCCCTCCACTTT.

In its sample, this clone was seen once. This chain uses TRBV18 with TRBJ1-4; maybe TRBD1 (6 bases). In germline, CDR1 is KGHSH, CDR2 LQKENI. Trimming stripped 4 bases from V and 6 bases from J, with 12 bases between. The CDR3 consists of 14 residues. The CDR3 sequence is CASSLGTRDEKLFF. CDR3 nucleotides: TGTGCCAGCTCACTCGGGACAAGAGATGAAAAACTGTTTTTT.

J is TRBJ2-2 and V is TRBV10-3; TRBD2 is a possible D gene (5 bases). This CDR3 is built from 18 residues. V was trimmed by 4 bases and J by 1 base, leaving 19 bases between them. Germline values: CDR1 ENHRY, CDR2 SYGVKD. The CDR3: CAISGGAGGRLNTGELFF. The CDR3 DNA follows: TGTGCCATCAGTGGGGGTGCGGGCGGCCGCTTGAACACCGGGGAGCTGTTTTTT.

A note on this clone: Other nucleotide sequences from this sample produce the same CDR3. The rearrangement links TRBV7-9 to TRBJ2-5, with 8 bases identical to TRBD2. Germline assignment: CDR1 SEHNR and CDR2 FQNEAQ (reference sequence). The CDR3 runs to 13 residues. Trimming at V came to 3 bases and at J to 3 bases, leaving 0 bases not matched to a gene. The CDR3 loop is CASSLGLEETQYF. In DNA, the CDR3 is TGTGCCAGCAGCTTGGGACTAGAAGAGACCCAGTACTTC.

The CDR3 coding sequence is TGTGCCATCAGTGAGTCAACAGGGAGCAATCAGCCCCAGCATTTT. Translated, it gives CAISESTGSNQPQHF. This rearrangement joins TRBV10-3 to TRBJ1-5, with a tentative D call TRBD1 (6 bases). The CDR3 is made up of 15 amino acids. Germline assignment: CDR1 ENHRY and CDR2 SYGVKD. Trimming took off 0 bases at V and 1 base at J, with 7 bases between the two ends.

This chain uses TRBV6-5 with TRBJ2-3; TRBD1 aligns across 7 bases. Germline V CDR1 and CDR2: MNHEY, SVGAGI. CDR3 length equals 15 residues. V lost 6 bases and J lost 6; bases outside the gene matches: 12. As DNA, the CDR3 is TGTGCCAGCAGATTTGACAGGGACGATGGTGATACGCAGTATTTT. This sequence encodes CASRFDRDDGDTQYF.

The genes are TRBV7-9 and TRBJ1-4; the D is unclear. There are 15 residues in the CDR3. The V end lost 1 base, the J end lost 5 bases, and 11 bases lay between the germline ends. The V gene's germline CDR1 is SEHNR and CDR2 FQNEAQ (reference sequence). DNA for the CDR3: TGTGCCAGCAGCTTAGATGCAGGTGGGAATGAAAAACTGTTTTTT. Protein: CASSLDAGGNEKLFF.

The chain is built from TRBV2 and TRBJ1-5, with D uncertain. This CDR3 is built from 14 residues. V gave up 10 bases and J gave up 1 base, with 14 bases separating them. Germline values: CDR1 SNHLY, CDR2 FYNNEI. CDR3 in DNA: TGTGCCACTTCCCGTGGCAAGAGCAATCAGCCCCAGCATTTT. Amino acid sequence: CATSRGKSNQPQHF.

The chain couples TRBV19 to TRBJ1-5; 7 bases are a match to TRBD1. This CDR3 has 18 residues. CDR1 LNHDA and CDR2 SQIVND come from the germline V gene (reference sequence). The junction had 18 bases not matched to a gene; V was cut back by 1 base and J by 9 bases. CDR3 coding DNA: TGTGCCAGTAGTATAGTCGTTCCGGACAGGCGTGGTTTGTGGCCCCAGCATTTT. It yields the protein CASSIVVPDRRGLWPQHF.

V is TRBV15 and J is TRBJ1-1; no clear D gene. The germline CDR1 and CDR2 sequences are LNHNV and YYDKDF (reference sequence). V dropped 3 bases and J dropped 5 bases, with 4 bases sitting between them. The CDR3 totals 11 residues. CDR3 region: CATSSRTEAFF. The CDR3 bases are TGTGCCACCAGCAGCAGGACTGAAGCTTTCTTT.

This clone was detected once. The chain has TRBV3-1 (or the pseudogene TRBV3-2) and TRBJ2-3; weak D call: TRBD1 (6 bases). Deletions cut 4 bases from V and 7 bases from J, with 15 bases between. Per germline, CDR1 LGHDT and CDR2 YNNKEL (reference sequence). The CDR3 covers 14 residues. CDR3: CASSLKGGPYTQYF. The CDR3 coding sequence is TGTGCCAGCAGCCTGAAAGGGGGTCCGTATACGCAGTATTTT.

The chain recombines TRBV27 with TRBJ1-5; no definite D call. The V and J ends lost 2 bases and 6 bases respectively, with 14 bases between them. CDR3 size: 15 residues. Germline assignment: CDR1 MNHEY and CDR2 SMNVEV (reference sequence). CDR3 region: CASSLRGEMGQPQHF. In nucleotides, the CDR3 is TGTGCCAGCAGTTTACGGGGAGAGATGGGTCAGCCCCAGCATTTT.

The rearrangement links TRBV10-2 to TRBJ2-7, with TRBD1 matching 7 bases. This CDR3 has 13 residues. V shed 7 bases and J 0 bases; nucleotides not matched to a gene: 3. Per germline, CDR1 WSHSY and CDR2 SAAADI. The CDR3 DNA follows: TGCGCCAGCACCGGGACAGACTCCTACGAGCAGTACTTC. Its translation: CASTGTDSYEQYF.

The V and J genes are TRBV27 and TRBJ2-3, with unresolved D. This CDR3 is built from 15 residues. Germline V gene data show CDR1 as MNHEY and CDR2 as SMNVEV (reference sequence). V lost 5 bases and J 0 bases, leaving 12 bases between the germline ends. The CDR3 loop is CASSLLTTSTDTQYF. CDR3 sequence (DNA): TGTGCCAGCAGTCTACTAACAACTAGCACAGATACGCAGTATTTT.

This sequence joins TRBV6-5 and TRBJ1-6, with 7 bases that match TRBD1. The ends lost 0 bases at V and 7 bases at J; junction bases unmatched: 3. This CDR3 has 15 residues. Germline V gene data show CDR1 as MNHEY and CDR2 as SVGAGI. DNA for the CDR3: TGTGCCAGCAGTTACTCGGGACAGATAAATTCACCCCTCCACTTT. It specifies CASSYSGQINSPLHF.

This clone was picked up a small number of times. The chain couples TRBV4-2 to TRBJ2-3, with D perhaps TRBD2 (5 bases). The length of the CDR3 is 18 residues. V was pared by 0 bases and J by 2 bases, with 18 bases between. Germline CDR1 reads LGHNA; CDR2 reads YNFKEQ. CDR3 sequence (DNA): TGTGCCAGCAGCCAAGATGAGGGCCGGACGGCCATCACAGATACGCAGTATTTT. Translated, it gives CASSQDEGRTAITDTQYF.

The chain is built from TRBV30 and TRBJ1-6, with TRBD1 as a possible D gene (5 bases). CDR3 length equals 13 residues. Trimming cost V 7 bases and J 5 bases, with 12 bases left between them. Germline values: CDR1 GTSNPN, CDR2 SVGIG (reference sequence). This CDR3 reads CASAGGNNSPLHF. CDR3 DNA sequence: TGTGCCTCAGCGGGGGGGAATAATTCACCCCTCCACTTT.

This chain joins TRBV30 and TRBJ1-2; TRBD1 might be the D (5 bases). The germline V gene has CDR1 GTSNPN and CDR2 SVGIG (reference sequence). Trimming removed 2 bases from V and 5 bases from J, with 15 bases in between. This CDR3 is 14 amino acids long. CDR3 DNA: TGTGCCTGGAGTAAAGAGACAGAAGATTATGGCTACACCTTC. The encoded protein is CAWSKETEDYGYTF.

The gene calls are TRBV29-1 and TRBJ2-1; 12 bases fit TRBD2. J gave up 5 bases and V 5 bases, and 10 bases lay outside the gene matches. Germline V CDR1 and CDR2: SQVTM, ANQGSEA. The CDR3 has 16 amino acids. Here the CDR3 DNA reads TGCAGCGTTAAGGGCCAATCTAGCGGGGGGGACAATGAGCAGTTCTTC. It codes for CSVKGQSSGGDNEQFF.

CDR3 amino acids: CASSGTRGNSANEKLFF. The CDR3 DNA sequence: TGTGCCAGCAGCGGGACCAGGGGGAATTCCGCTAATGAAAAACTGTTTTTT. The chain carries TRBV9 and TRBJ1-4, with 7 nucleotides matching TRBD1. CDR3 size: 17 residues. CDR1 is SGDLS and CDR2 is YYNGEE in the germline V gene. The V gene end was trimmed by 3 bases and the J gene end by 3 bases; junction bases not matched to a gene: 11.

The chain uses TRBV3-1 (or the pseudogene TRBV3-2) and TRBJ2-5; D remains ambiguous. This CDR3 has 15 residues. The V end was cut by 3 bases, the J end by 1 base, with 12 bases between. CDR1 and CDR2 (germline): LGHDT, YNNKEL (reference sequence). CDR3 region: CASSHYKAPQETQYF. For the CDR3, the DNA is TGTGCCAGCAGCCATTATAAAGCACCCCAAGAGACCCAGTACTTC.

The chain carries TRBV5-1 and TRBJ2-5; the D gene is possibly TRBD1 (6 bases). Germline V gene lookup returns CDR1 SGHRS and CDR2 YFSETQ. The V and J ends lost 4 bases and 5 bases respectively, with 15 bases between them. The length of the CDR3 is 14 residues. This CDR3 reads CASSPPGVQETQYF. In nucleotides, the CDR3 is TGCGCCAGCAGCCCACCAGGGGTACAGGAGACCCAGTACTTC.

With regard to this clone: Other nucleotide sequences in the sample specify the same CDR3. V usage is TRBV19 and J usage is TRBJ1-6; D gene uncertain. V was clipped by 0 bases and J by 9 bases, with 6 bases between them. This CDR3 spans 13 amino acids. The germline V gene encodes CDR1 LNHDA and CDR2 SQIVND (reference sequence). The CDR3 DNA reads TGTGCCAGTAGTATAGATAGTCGTTCACCCCTCCACTTT. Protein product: CASSIDSRSPLHF.

CDR3 nucleotides: TGTGCCAGCAGTTTTAGCGGGGGCCGCACAGATACGCAGTATTTT. Its protein is CASSFSGGRTDTQYF. The chain couples TRBV28 to TRBJ2-3; 9 bases agree with TRBD2. The CDR3 covers 15 residues. After removal of 3 bases from V and 1 base from J, the junction contained 2 bases not matched to a gene. Germline-derived CDR1 and CDR2 are MDHEN and SYDVKM.

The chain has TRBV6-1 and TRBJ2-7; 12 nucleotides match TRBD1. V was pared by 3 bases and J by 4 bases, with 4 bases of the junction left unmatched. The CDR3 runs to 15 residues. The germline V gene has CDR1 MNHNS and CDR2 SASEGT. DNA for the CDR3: TGTGCCAGCAGTGACCGGGACAGGGGGCTTTACGAGCAGTACGTC. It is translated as CASSDRDRGLYEQYV.

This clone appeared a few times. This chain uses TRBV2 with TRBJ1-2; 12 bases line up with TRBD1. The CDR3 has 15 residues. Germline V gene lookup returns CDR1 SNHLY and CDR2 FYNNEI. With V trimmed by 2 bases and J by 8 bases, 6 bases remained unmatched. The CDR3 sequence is CASSEKGQGAHGYTF. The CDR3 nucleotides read TGTGCCAGCAGTGAAAAGGGACAGGGGGCTCACGGCTACACCTTC.

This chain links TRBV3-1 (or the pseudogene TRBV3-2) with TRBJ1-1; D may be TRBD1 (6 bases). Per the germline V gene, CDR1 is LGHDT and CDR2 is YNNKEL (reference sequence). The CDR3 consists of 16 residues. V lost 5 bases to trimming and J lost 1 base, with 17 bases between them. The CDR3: CASSLSSWGRNTEAFF. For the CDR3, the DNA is TGTGCCAGCAGCTTAAGTTCATGGGGGCGGAACACTGAAGCTTTCTTT.

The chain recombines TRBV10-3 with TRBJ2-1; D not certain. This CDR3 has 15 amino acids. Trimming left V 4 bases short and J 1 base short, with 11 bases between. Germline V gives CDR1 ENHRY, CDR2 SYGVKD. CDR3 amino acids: CAISGAGLSYNEQFF. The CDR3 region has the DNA TGTGCCATCAGTGGGGCAGGTCTGTCCTACAATGAGCAGTTCTTC.